A single sample is the source of the 25 T cell receptor beta chains below, sequenced in a study of T cell responses to AZD1222 COVID-19 vaccine. Method: immunoSEQ multiplex PCR; TCRdb's copy keeps in-frame clones and lacks some. The data show 90,000 to 130,000 clones, around 84% seen once. This specimen was peripheral blood, taken on day 0 of AZD1222 vaccination. All receptors derive from an adult in good health.

The rearrangement links TRBV5-8 to TRBJ2-3; TRBD1 agrees at 11 bases. There are 14 residues in the CDR3. From germline, CDR1 is SGHTS and CDR2 YDEGEE. V dropped 4 bases and J dropped 5; count of bases not matched to a gene: 3. The CDR3: CASSTGQGVDTQYF. Here the CDR3 DNA reads TGTGCCAGCAGCACGGGACAGGGGGTAGATACGCAGTATTTT. The full variable domain, with the rest looked up from reference TRBV5-8 and TRBJ2-3, is EAGVTQSPTHLIKTRGQQATLRCSPISGHTSVYWYQQALGLGLQFLLWYDEGEERNRGNFPPRFSGRQFPNYSSELNVNALELEDSALYLCASSTGQGVDTQYFGPGTRLTVL.

The chain uses TRBV27 and TRBJ1-2; TRBD1 matches 7 bases. CDR1 MNHEY and CDR2 SMNVEV come from the germline V gene (reference sequence). V dropped 6 bases and J dropped 7; count of bases not matched to a gene: 11. This CDR3 spans 14 amino acids. The CDR3 DNA sequence: TGTGCCAGCAGGCCACAGGGGAGTTGGAGTGGCTACACCTTC. Amino acids: CASRPQGSWSGYTF.

V and J are TRBV24-1 and TRBJ2-5; 11 nucleotides match TRBD2. Germline assignment: CDR1 KGHDR and CDR2 SFDVKD. Trimming at V came to 0 bases and at J to 4 bases, leaving 6 bases not matched to a gene. The CDR3 has 17 amino acids. The CDR3 nucleotides are TGTGCCACCAGTGATTTGGGTGCTAGCGGGGGGACAGAGACCCAGTACTTC. This sequence encodes CATSDLGASGGTETQYF.

This chain uses TRBV5-6 with TRBJ2-7; D is possibly TRBD1 or TRBD2 (5 bases each). This CDR3 contains 16 residues. Germline lookup yields CDR1 SGHDT and CDR2 YYEEEE. Deletions cut 0 bases from V and 7 bases from J, with 20 bases between. CDR3 DNA sequence: TGTGCCAGCAGCTTGGTAAGGACTGGATTTGGGGGAGAGCAGTACTTC. Translated: CASSLVRTGFGGEQYF. The full variable domain, rest sourced from reference TRBV5-6 and TRBJ2-7, is DAGVTQSPTHLIKTRGQQVTLRCSPKSGHDTVSWYQQALGQGPQFIFQYYEEEERQRGNFPDRFSGHQFPNYSSELNVNALLLGDSALYLCASSLVRTGFGGEQYFGPGTRLTVT.

The chain joins TRBV5-1 to TRBJ2-2, with TRBD2 matching 8 bases. Germline CDR1 SGHRS, CDR2 YFSETQ. This CDR3 comprises 15 residues. Unmatched junction bases numbered 2, after V lost 4 bases and J lost 0 bases. CDR3 protein: CASSRGGSNTGELFF. The CDR3 DNA reads as TGCGCCAGCAGCCGGGGGGGATCGAACACCGGGGAGCTGTTTTTT.

This chain uses TRBV27 with TRBJ1-2; D not certain. The length of the CDR3 is 15 residues. CDR1 and CDR2 (germline): MNHEY, SMNVEV (reference sequence). V gave up 5 bases and J gave up 3 bases, with 16 bases separating them. Written as DNA, the CDR3 is TGTGCCAGCAGTCCACTCCCTAAGTGGGACTATGGCTACACCTTC. The encoded protein is CASSPLPKWDYGYTF.

The chain couples TRBV6-4 to TRBJ2-1, with D possibly called TRBD1 or TRBD2 (5 bases each). With 0 bases removed from V and 5 bases from J, the gap between germline ends came to 17 bases. The CDR3 extends over 17 amino acids. Per germline, CDR1 MRHNA and CDR2 SNTAGT. The CDR3 spells CASSDSTGPPRDNEQFF. The CDR3 nucleotides are TGTGCCAGCAGTGACTCGACGGGACCCCCCCGGGACAATGAGCAGTTCTTC.

CDR3 region: CATLGPNRYEQYF. CDR3 coding DNA: TGTGCCACCTTGGGACCGAACCGCTACGAGCAGTACTTC. The chain links TRBV5-4 to TRBJ2-7; D tentatively reads TRBD1 or TRBD2 (5 bases each). The CDR3 length is 13 residues. Germline values: CDR1 SGHNT, CDR2 YYREEE (reference sequence). The V end was cut by 9 bases, the J end by 3 bases, with 16 bases between.

The CDR3 loop is CASSIEDGGSSYNEQFF. In DNA form, the CDR3 reads TGTGCCAGTAGTATAGAGGACGGGGGGTCCTCCTACAATGAGCAGTTCTTC. V usage is TRBV19 and J usage is TRBJ2-1, with 7 bases lining up with TRBD2. There are 17 residues in the CDR3. Germline lookup yields CDR1 LNHDA and CDR2 SQIVND (reference sequence). J was trimmed by 0 bases and V by 0 bases; bases with no gene match: 5.

This CDR3 is CAWSSGNQPQHF. CDR3 bases: TGTGCCTGGAGTTCAGGAAATCAGCCCCAGCATTTT. The chain is built from TRBV30 and TRBJ1-5; D call uncertain. V was pared by 2 bases and J by 4 bases, with 6 bases between. The germline CDR1 and CDR2 sequences are GTSNPN and SVGIG (reference sequence). This CDR3 spans 12 amino acids.

This chain connects TRBV30 to TRBJ1-1, with D tentatively TRBD1 (5 bases). CDR1 GTSNPN and CDR2 SVGIG come from the germline V gene (reference sequence). The ends were cut back, 1 base at V and 6 bases at J, with 12 bases in the middle. The CDR3 runs 13 residues. The CDR3 region has the DNA TGTGCCTGGAGTGCCGGACATATTTCTGAAGCTTTCTTT. This encodes CAWSAGHISEAFF.

This chain connects TRBV5-4 to TRBJ1-1, with 12 bases fitting TRBD1. CDR1 is SGHNT, CDR2 YYREEE, per germline (reference sequence). This CDR3 has 15 residues. V trimming: 2 bases; J trimming: 8 bases; junction bases outside the gene matches: 7. CDR3 sequence (DNA): TGTGCCAGCAGCTTTGGGACAGGGGGCGCGGTCGAAGCTTTCTTT. It translates to CASSFGTGGAVEAFF.

The gene calls are TRBV6-6 and TRBJ1-5, with TRBD1 matching over 8 bases. The CDR3 is 15 amino acids. The J segment lost 5 bases and the V segment lost 6 bases, leaving 9 bases of the junction unmatched. The germline CDR1 and CDR2 sequences are MNHNY and SVGAGI (reference sequence). CDR3 in amino acids: CASSQDREGYQPQHF. The DNA for the CDR3 is TGTGCCAGCAGCCAGGACAGGGAAGGGTATCAGCCCCAGCATTTT.

The genes are TRBV5-8 and TRBJ1-2; TRBD1 agrees at 7 bases. The CDR3 length is 13 residues. The germline V gene has CDR1 SGHTS and CDR2 YDEGEE. The J segment lost 8 bases and the V segment lost 4 bases, leaving 8 bases of the junction unmatched. The CDR3 spells CASSPRTGRGYTF. For the CDR3, the DNA is TGTGCCAGCAGCCCGAGGACAGGCCGAGGCTACACCTTC.

J is TRBJ1-2 and V is TRBV29-1, with D maybe TRBD1 (5 bases). This CDR3 is 15 amino acids long. The V end lost 2 bases, the J end lost 3 bases, and 16 bases lay between the germline ends. In germline, CDR1 is SQVTM, CDR2 ANQGSEA. For the CDR3, the DNA is TGCAGCGTTGAATGGCAGGGATTTGGGTACTATGGCTACACCTTC. Translating it yields CSVEWQGFGYYGYTF.

This rearrangement joins TRBV7-2 to TRBJ2-1; 9 positions agree with TRBD1. There are 15 residues in the CDR3. The germline V gene encodes CDR1 SGHTA and CDR2 FQGNSA. The V and J ends lost 4 bases and 6 bases, in that order; junction bases with no gene match: 7. DNA of the CDR3: TGTGCCAGCAGCTCCGGGACAGGGAAATTCAATGAGCAGTTCTTC. It codes for CASSSGTGKFNEQFF.

A few counts support this clone. The chain joins TRBV6-6 to TRBJ1-4; D uncertain. Germline values: CDR1 MNHNY, CDR2 SVGAGI (reference sequence). V was cut by 6 bases and J by 8 bases, with 16 bases left in between. The CDR3 totals 14 residues. CDR3 sequence: CASSPAGLGEKLFF. CDR3 DNA sequence: TGTGCCAGCAGCCCCGCAGGACTGGGGGAAAAACTGTTTTTT.

This rearrangement joins TRBV28 to TRBJ2-7, with TRBD1 matching over 8 bases. The V gene's germline CDR1 is MDHEN and CDR2 SYDVKM. This CDR3 is 19 amino acids long. V trimming: 5 bases; J trimming: 1 base; junction bases outside the gene matches: 19. Here the CDR3 DNA reads TGTGCCAGCAGTGTGGGTAGGGGTCAGGGGGCTTTCCTGTCCTACGAGCAGTACTTC. Translation: CASSVGRGQGAFLSYEQYF. Full variable domain (outside the CDR3, taken from reference TRBV28 and TRBJ2-7): DVKVTQSSRYLVKRTGEKVFLECVQDMDHENMFWYRQDPGLGLRLIYFSYDVKMKEKGDIPEGYSVSREKKERFSLILESASTNQTSMYLCASSVGRGQGAFLSYEQYFGPGTRLTVT.

J is TRBJ1-2 and V is TRBV29-1; the match to TRBD1 covers 7 bases. The CDR3 contains 13 residues. Trimming took 4 bases from V and 7 from J; bases not matched to a gene: 9. Germline V gene sequence: CDR1 SQVTM, CDR2 ANQGSEA. This CDR3 is CSVARSGGSGYTF. The CDR3 DNA follows: TGCAGCGTTGCTCGTTCAGGGGGTAGTGGCTACACCTTC.

This clone was recorded once. This chain links TRBV2 with TRBJ1-2, with 8 bases aligning to TRBD1. CDR1 is SNHLY and CDR2 is FYNNEI in the germline V gene. The CDR3 covers 14 residues. The trim removed 2 bases at V and 4 bases at J, leaving 3 bases unmatched. The DNA for the CDR3 is TGTGCCAGCAGTGAACAGGGGGCTAGCTATGGCTACACCTTC. It specifies CASSEQGASYGYTF.

This clone has just a few counts. V and J are TRBV2 and TRBJ2-7, with 8 bases lining up with TRBD1. With 1 base clipped from V and 6 bases from J, the junction kept 2 bases outside the gene matches. Looked up from germline, CDR1 is SNHLY and CDR2 is FYNNEI. The CDR3 is 13 residues long. CDR3 residues: CASSEVRGREQYF. The CDR3 nucleotides read TGTGCCAGCAGTGAAGTCAGGGGGCGCGAGCAGTACTTC.

The chain uses TRBV12-3 or TRBV12-4 and TRBJ1-4; TRBD1 is a possible D gene (5 bases). This CDR3 has 13 amino acids. Trimming left V 3 bases short and J 7 bases short, with 9 bases between. The CDR3 spells CASSFQGTEKLFF. CDR3 in DNA: TGTGCCAGCAGTTTCCAGGGTACTGAAAAACTGTTTTTT.

The chain joins TRBV28 to TRBJ2-3; D is possibly TRBD1 or TRBD2 (5 bases each). This CDR3 region has 15 residues. V was shortened by 2 bases and J by 7 bases, with 16 bases between the two germline ends. In germline, CDR1 is MDHEN, CDR2 SYDVKM. Here the CDR3 reads CASSLIGAWGNTQYF. DNA of the CDR3: TGTGCCAGCAGTTTAATTGGGGCGTGGGGGAATACGCAGTATTTT. Filled out from reference TRBV28 and TRBJ2-3, the complete variable domain reads DVKVTQSSRYLVKRTGEKVFLECVQDMDHENMFWYRQDPGLGLRLIYFSYDVKMKEKGDIPEGYSVSREKKERFSLILESASTNQTSMYLCASSLIGAWGNTQYFGPGTRLTVL.

The rearrangement links TRBV6-5 to TRBJ2-7; tentatively, D is TRBD1 (6 bases). Trimming stripped 5 bases from V and 0 bases from J, with 8 bases between. Germline V gene data show CDR1 as MNHEY and CDR2 as SVGAGI. This CDR3 contains 13 residues. The CDR3 spells CASSQDSSYEQYF. CDR3 nucleotides: TGTGCCAGCAGTCAGGACAGCTCCTACGAGCAGTACTTC.

This clone showed up just a few times. The V gene is TRBV2, the J gene TRBJ1-2; D remains unclear. The CDR3 covers 14 residues. V shed 7 bases and J shed 4 bases, with 16 bases lying between them. CDR1 and CDR2 from the germline V gene are SNHLY and FYNNEI. CDR3 in amino acids: CASTLELLGYGYTF. The CDR3 nucleotides read TGTGCCAGCACCCTGGAACTCTTGGGCTATGGCTACACCTTC. Using reference TRBV2 and TRBJ1-2 for the parts outside the CDR3, the full variable domain is EPEVTQTPSHQVTQMGQEVILRCVPISNHLYFYWYRQILGQKVEFLVSFYNNEISEKSEIFDDQFSVERPDGSNFTLKIRSTKLEDSAMYFCASTLELLGYGYTFGSGTRLTVV.